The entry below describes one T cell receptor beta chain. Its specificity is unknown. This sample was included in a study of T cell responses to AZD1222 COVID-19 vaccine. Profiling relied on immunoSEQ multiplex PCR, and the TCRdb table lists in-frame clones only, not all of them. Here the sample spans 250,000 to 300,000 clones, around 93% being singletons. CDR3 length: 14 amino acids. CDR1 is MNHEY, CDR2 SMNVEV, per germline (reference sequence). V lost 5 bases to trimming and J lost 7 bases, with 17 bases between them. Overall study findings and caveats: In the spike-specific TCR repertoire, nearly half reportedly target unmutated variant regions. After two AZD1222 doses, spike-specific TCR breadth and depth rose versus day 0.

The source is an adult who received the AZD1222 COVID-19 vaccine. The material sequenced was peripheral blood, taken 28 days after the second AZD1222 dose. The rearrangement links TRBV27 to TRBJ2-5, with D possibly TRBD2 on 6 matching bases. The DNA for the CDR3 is TGTGCCAGCAGTCTTCGGGACTCTCCGACGACCCAGTACTTC. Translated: CASSLRDSPTTQYF.